The 21 T cell receptor beta chains below were found in one sample sequenced in a study of T cell responses to AZD1222 COVID-19 vaccine. The repertoire was sequenced with immunoSEQ multiplex PCR; TCRdb's copy has only in-frame clones and lacks some. The table has fewer than 120,000 clones, less than 95% seen once. The sample here was peripheral blood, taken 28 days after the second AZD1222 dose. These receptors were collected from an adult who received the AZD1222 COVID-19 vaccine.

CDR3 residues: CASSLTGLQSSYNSPLHF. The CDR3 bases are TGCGCCAGCAGCTTGACGGGACTGCAAAGCTCCTATAATTCACCCCTCCACTTT. The chain uses TRBV5-1 and TRBJ1-6; maybe TRBD1 (5 bases). Germline V gene sequence: CDR1 SGHRS, CDR2 YFSETQ. The CDR3 is 18 amino acids. Trimming shortened V by 1 base and J by 0 bases, and 14 bases separated the two germline ends.

This clone appeared a single time. J is TRBJ2-7 and V is TRBV10-3; 9 nucleotides match TRBD2. The germline CDR1 and CDR2 sequences are ENHRY and SYGVKD. The CDR3 spans 17 residues. V gave up 0 bases and J gave up 0 bases; unmatched junction bases: 6. For the CDR3, the DNA is TGTGCCATCAGTGAGTCGGGAGCGGGGGGCAGCTCCTACGAGCAGTACTTC. This sequence encodes CAISESGAGGSSYEQYF.

V usage is TRBV7-9 and J usage is TRBJ2-7, with D perhaps assigned TRBD1 or TRBD2 (5 bases each). This CDR3 spans 13 amino acids. Germline-derived CDR1 and CDR2 are SEHNR and FQNEAQ (reference sequence). V lost 4 bases and J lost 3, with 10 bases in between. The CDR3 DNA reads as TGTGCCAGCAGCTGGGGGACGGACTACGAGCAGTACTTC. It codes for CASSWGTDYEQYF.

The chain links TRBV5-1 to TRBJ2-7, with TRBD2 identical over 12 bases. This CDR3 spans 15 amino acids. CDR1 SGHRS and CDR2 YFSETQ come from the germline V gene. V lost 4 bases and J lost 5; bases outside the gene matches: 7. The CDR3 DNA is TGCGCCAGCAGCCCCCGGACTAGCGGGAACGACGAGCAGTACTTC. It specifies CASSPRTSGNDEQYF.

V is TRBV5-1 and J is TRBJ1-6; D remains unclear. This CDR3 contains 14 residues. V dropped 2 bases and J dropped 6 bases, with 9 bases sitting between them. From germline, CDR1 is SGHRS and CDR2 YFSETQ. The CDR3 DNA sequence: TGCGCCAGCAGCTTAACCGAGAGTAATTCACCCCTCCACTTT. Its protein product is CASSLTESNSPLHF.

This chain joins TRBV7-2 and TRBJ1-5, with D tentatively TRBD1 (5 bases). The germline gives CDR1 SGHTA, CDR2 FQGNSA. The V gene lost 3 bases and the J gene lost 5 bases, with 11 bases spanning the gap. The CDR3 is made up of 14 amino acids. Here the CDR3 reads CASSFGGFYQPQHF. CDR3 DNA sequence: TGTGCCAGCAGCTTTGGGGGGTTTTATCAGCCCCAGCATTTT.

The chain has TRBV6-2 or TRBV6-3 and TRBJ1-4; 7 bases align to TRBD1. The CDR3 consists of 17 residues. Trimming at V came to 1 base and at J to 0 bases, leaving 5 bases not matched to a gene. Germline loops: CDR1 MNHEY, CDR2 SVGEGT. The CDR3 loop reads CASSYWDRNATNEKLFF. The CDR3, as DNA: TGTGCCAGCAGTTACTGGGACAGAAATGCAACTAATGAAAAACTGTTTTTT.

The J gene is TRBJ1-6, the V gene TRBV25-1; the D gene is possibly TRBD1 (5 bases). Trimming pared 4 bases from V and 7 bases from J, leaving 11 bases between. Germline V CDR1 and CDR2: MGHDK, SYGVNS. The CDR3 covers 14 residues. CDR3 nucleotides: TGTGCCAGCAGTGTGGGGGGAAACAATTCACCCCTCCACTTT. Translation: CASSVGGNNSPLHF.

The V call is TRBV10-3, the J call TRBJ2-1; 8 nucleotides match TRBD1. This CDR3 region has 16 residues. V dropped 4 bases and J dropped 1; count of bases not matched to a gene: 6. Germline CDR1 reads ENHRY; CDR2 reads SYGVKD. Here the CDR3 reads CAISVTTGGSYNEQFF. The DNA for the CDR3 is TGTGCCATCAGTGTAACAACAGGGGGATCCTACAATGAGCAGTTCTTC.

The J gene is TRBJ2-7, the V gene TRBV6-4, with D hard to call. The germline V and J ends were trimmed by 1 base and 1 base, with 2 bases remaining between them. This CDR3 contains 12 residues. Germline assignment: CDR1 MRHNA and CDR2 SNTAGT. The CDR3 spells CASSDFSYEQYF. As DNA, the CDR3 is TGTGCCAGCAGTGACTTTTCCTACGAGCAGTACTTC.

The chain employs TRBV3-1 (or the pseudogene TRBV3-2) and TRBJ2-7; unclear D gene. Trimming removed 3 bases from V and 0 bases from J, with 15 bases in between. Germline CDR1 and CDR2: LGHDT and YNNKEL (reference sequence). This CDR3 is 16 amino acids long. CDR3 loop: CASSHFGAKSSYEQYF. The CDR3 nucleotides read TGTGCCAGCAGCCATTTTGGCGCTAAGAGCTCCTACGAGCAGTACTTC.

The chain links TRBV27 to TRBJ1-1, with TRBD1 matching over 7 bases. Unmatched junction bases numbered 10, after V lost 5 bases and J lost 4 bases. The length of the CDR3 is 15 residues. Germline V gene data show CDR1 as MNHEY and CDR2 as SMNVEV (reference sequence). The CDR3 loop reads CASSPREGAGTEAFF. The CDR3 DNA is TGTGCCAGCAGTCCCCGGGAGGGGGCGGGCACTGAAGCTTTCTTT.

This clone occurred a few times. V gene TRBV12-3 or TRBV12-4 combines with J gene TRBJ1-2; 8 nucleotides line up with TRBD1. The CDR3 consists of 13 residues. The V segment lost 7 bases and the J segment 4 bases; nucleotides outside the gene matches: 5. CDR3 in DNA: TGTGCCAGCAAACTAGACAGGGGCTATGGCTACACCTTC. It is translated as CASKLDRGYGYTF.

To note about this clone: Additional DNA sequences in this sample encode the identical CDR3. This chain uses TRBV5-1 with TRBJ1-1; no definite D call. V was clipped by 2 bases and J by 0 bases, with 2 bases between them. This CDR3 comprises 12 residues. The germline CDR1 and CDR2 sequences are SGHRS and YFSETQ. CDR3 coding DNA: TGCGCCAGCAGCTTACTGAACACTGAAGCTTTCTTT. Its translation: CASSLLNTEAFF. The full variable domain, in which reference TRBV5-1 and TRBJ1-1 provide the parts outside the CDR3, is KAGVTQTPRYLIKTRGQQVTLSCSPISGHRSVSWYQQTPGQGLQFLFEYFSETQRNKGNFPGRFSGRQFSNSRSEMNVSTLELGDSALYLCASSLLNTEAFFGQGTRLTVV.

The rearrangement links TRBV5-3 to TRBJ1-6; D is perhaps TRBD1 (5 bases). TRBV5-3 is filed as an ORF, its function uncertain. The V and J ends lost 3 bases and 0 bases respectively, with 19 bases between them. The CDR3 has 19 residues. CDR3 protein: CARSSGPWGESSYNSPLHF. The CDR3 DNA reads as TGTGCCAGAAGCTCGGGGCCCTGGGGGGAGAGCTCCTATAATTCACCCCTCCACTTT.

The V gene is TRBV9, the J gene TRBJ2-1, with D possibly being TRBD2 (6 bases). V lost 0 bases and J lost 5, with 12 bases in between. This CDR3 is built from 15 residues. In germline, CDR1 is SGDLS, CDR2 YYNGEE. CDR3 sequence reads: CASSVGGLPHNEQFF. CDR3 coding DNA: TGTGCCAGCAGCGTAGGCGGACTACCCCACAATGAGCAGTTCTTC.

This chain uses TRBV19 with TRBJ1-3; D gene ambiguous. V dropped 6 bases and J dropped 0 bases, with 12 bases sitting between them. CDR3 length: 15 residues. Germline V lookup: CDR1 LNHDA, CDR2 SQIVND (reference sequence). This CDR3 is CASSPTWHSGNTIYF. CDR3 in DNA: TGTGCCAGTAGCCCGACGTGGCACTCTGGAAACACCATATATTTT. The complete variable domain, with remaining parts taken from reference TRBV19 and TRBJ1-3, reads DGGITQSPKYLFRKEGQNVTLSCEQNLNHDAMYWYRQDPGQGLRLIYYSQIVNDFQKGDIAEGYSVSREKKESFPLTVTSAQKNPTAFYLCASSPTWHSGNTIYFGEGSWLTVV.

This rearrangement joins TRBV4-1 to TRBJ2-5; D is unclear. The V and J ends lost 2 bases and 4 bases respectively, with 8 bases between them. The CDR3 consists of 13 residues. Germline CDR1 is MGHRA and CDR2 is YSYEKL. The CDR3: CASSQWLRETQYF. The CDR3 region has the DNA TGCGCCAGCAGCCAATGGTTGAGAGAGACCCAGTACTTC.

This rearrangement joins TRBV5-1 to TRBJ1-6, with D tentatively TRBD1 (6 bases). Germline V gene lookup returns CDR1 SGHRS and CDR2 YFSETQ. The ends were cut back, 0 bases at V and 5 bases at J, with 12 bases in the middle. The CDR3 loop spans 16 amino acids. CDR3 loop: CASSLEGVENNSPLHF. The CDR3 bases are TGCGCCAGCAGCTTGGAGGGGGTTGAGAATAATTCACCCCTCCACTTT.

Here the CDR3 reads CASRGRWTYEQYF. In DNA, the CDR3 is TGTGCCAGTCGGGGGAGGTGGACCTACGAGCAGTACTTC. The chain combines TRBV11-2 with TRBJ2-7; D possibly corresponds to TRBD2 (6 bases). V was trimmed by 9 bases and J by 2 bases, leaving 14 bases between them. Germline CDR1 and CDR2: SGHAT and FQNNGV. The CDR3 runs to 13 residues.

The chain employs TRBV27 and TRBJ1-5; no definite D call. V lost 3 bases and J lost 1, with 4 bases in between. The CDR3 has 13 amino acids. Germline V gene data show CDR1 as MNHEY and CDR2 as SMNVEV (reference sequence). The CDR3 nucleotides are TGTGCCAGCAGTTTGAAAAGCAATCAGCCCCAGCATTTT. It yields the protein CASSLKSNQPQHF.